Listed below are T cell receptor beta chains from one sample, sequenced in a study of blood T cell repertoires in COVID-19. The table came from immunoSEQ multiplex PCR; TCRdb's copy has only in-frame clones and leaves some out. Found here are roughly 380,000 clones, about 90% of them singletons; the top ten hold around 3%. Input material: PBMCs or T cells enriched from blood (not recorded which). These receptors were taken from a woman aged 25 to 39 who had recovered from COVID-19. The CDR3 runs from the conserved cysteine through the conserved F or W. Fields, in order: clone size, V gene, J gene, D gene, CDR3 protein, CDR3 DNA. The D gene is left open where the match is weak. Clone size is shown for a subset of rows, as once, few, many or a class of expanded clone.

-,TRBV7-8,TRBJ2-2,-,CASSFSAGGELFF,TGTGCCAGCAGCTTTAGCGCTGGCGGGGAGCTGTTTTTT
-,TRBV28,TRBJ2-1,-,CASSLGGIDNEQFF,TGTGCCAGCAGTTTGGGCGGGATAGACAATGAGCAGTTCTTC
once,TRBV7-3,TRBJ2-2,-,CASSPAGASTGELFF,TGTGCCAGCAGCCCGGCAGGGGCTTCCACCGGGGAGCTGTTTTTT
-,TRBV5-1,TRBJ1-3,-,CASSFEGYSGNTIYF,TGCGCCAGCAGCTTTGAGGGTTACTCTGGAAACACCATATATTTT
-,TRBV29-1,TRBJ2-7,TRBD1,CSVGTGEAYEQYF,TGCAGCGTCGGGACAGGGGAAGCCTACGAGCAGTACTTC
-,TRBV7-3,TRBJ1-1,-,CASSWRGGPNTEAFF,TGTGCCAGCAGCTGGAGGGGGGGACCGAACACTGAAGCTTTCTTT
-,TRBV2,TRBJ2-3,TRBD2,CASSEDRLAADTQYF,TGTGCCAGCAGTGAAGATAGACTAGCTGCAGATACGCAGTATTTT
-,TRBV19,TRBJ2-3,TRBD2,CASSILAGRTDTQYF,TGTGCCAGTAGTATATTAGCGGGGCGGACAGATACGCAGTATTTT
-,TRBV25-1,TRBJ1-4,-,CASSDEPSGEKLFF,TGTGCCAGCAGTGACGAGCCCTCGGGGGAAAAACTGTTTTTT
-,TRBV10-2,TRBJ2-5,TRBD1,CASSGRQGPFQETQYF,TGCGCCAGCAGTGGCAGACAGGGCCCCTTCCAAGAGACCCAGTACTTC
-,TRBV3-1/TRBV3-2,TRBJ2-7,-,CASSQEYYEQYF,TGTGCCAGCAGCCAAGAGTACTACGAGCAGTACTTC
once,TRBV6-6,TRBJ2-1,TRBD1,CASSYSGTDYNEQFF,TGTGCCAGCAGTTACTCCGGGACAGACTACAATGAGCAGTTCTTC
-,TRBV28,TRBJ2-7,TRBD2,CASSFQGLVYEQYF,TGTGCCAGCAGTTTCCAGGGACTAGTCTACGAGCAGTACTTC
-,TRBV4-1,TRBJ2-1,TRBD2,CASSHTAGPVDVDEQFF,TGCGCCAGCAGCCATACAGCGGGACCGGTCGATGTCGATGAGCAGTTCTTC
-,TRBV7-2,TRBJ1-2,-,CASSLTRGEYGYTF,TGTGCCAGCAGCTTAACCAGGGGAGAGTATGGCTACACCTTC